The T cell receptor (beta chain) under discussion was sequenced for a study of blood T cells in healthy people across ages. As for this clonotype: The junction and the germline gene differ at one end; a read error may be behind it.

There are 14 residues in the CDR3. The germline CDR1 and CDR2 sequences are ENHRY and SYGVKD. Primed by a sample-barcoded 5' primer and a J-beta primer mix, a second PCR proceeded for roughly 7 to 11 cycles. TCRdb ran MiXCR on the 5' RACE reads and lists one entry per CDR3 protein. The repertoire consists of about 930,000 distinct CDR3 sequences, with 25% to 35% occurring once and the leading ten covering 10%. The same specimen was also included in a second study, on T cells of mothers and their children.

This TCR was recovered from a woman aged 40 to 50 in good health. Sequenced sample: blood. The chain uses TRBV10-3 and TRBJ1-2; D remains unclear. Written as DNA, the CDR3 is TGTGCCATCAGTGAGTCTGGCAGGAACTATGGCTACATCTTC. Amino acid sequence: CAISESGRNYGYIF.